This T cell receptor (beta chain) was retrieved from a study of Ad26.COV2.S vaccination and SARS-CoV-2 variants. Notes on the study in general: The TCR breadth and depth analyses may have produced an underestimate of total T cell responses.

Treatment here: about 20 received Ad26.COV2.S at low or high dose, single or two shots; about 5 received placebo; per-sample allocation not given. Day 63 after the first injection of vaccine or placebo was the sampling time. Details on this clone: Its antigen is not known.

CDR1 DFQATT and CDR2 SNEGSKA come from the germline V gene (reference sequence). This CDR3 contains 11 residues. V shed 3 bases and J shed 3 bases, with 5 bases lying between them. Here immunoSEQ multiplex PCR was the method, and the copy in TCRdb shows in-frame clones only, minus some. The profile shows 400,000 to 450,000 clones, around 92% of them singletons. The material was peripheral blood, obtained in a trial of Ad26.COV2.S vaccine versus placebo. The clonotype originates from a person between 18 and 65 years old who received the Ad26.COV2.S COVID-19 vaccine or a placebo. The chain links TRBV20-1 to TRBJ1-2; no clear D. The CDR3 DNA follows: TGCAGTGCTAGCAGTCACTATGGCTACACCTTC. Its protein is CSASSHYGYTF.